Listed below are T cell receptor beta chains from one sample, sequenced in a study of PD-L1 blockade in urothelial cancer. Produced via immunoSEQ multiplex PCR; TCRdb's table is partial and in-frame only. The table records 60,000 to 70,000 clones, 81% of them present only once. This sample comprised PBMCs, obtained around atezolizumab (anti-PD-L1) treatment. These receptors came from a man between 65 and 79 years old with urothelial cancer. The CDR3 runs from the conserved cysteine through the conserved F or W. A D gene is named only where the DNA matches it firmly. Clone size, where shown, is once, few, many, or a class for clones that have expanded.

size: few
D: NA
V: TRBV7-9
J: TRBJ2-2
CDR3: CASRPRGTNTGELFF
DNA: TGTGCCAGCAGACCCAGGGGCACGAACACCGGGGAGCTGTTTTTT

size: NA
D: TRBD1
V: TRBV2
J: TRBJ1-5
CDR3: CASSVGTGGYGNQPQHF
DNA: TGTGCCAGCAGTGTGGGTACAGGGGGGTACGGCAATCAGCCCCAGCATTTT

size: NA
D: TRBD1
V: TRBV11-3
J: TRBJ2-1
CDR3: CASSWGQYNEQFF
DNA: TGTGCCAGCAGCTGGGGACAGTACAATGAGCAGTTCTTC

size: NA
D: NA
V: TRBV28
J: TRBJ1-2
CDR3: CASSRQGYTF
DNA: TGTGCCAGCAGCCGACAGGGCTACACCTTC

size: few
D: NA
V: TRBV5-1
J: TRBJ2-2
CDR3: CASSLQDSNTGELFF
DNA: TGCGCCAGCAGCCTCCAGGACAGCAACACCGGGGAGCTGTTTTTT

size: NA
D: NA
V: TRBV5-1
J: TRBJ1-5
CDR3: CASSLAGGRHQPQHF
DNA: TGCGCCAGCAGCTTGGCGGGGGGAAGACATCAGCCCCAGCATTTT

size: many
D: TRBD1
V: TRBV18
J: TRBJ2-7
CDR3: CASSGQGGYEQYF
DNA: TGTGCCAGTTCGGGACAGGGTGGGTACGAGCAGTACTTC

size: NA
D: TRBD1
V: TRBV29-1
J: TRBJ1-4
CDR3: CSVATGGIDEKLFF
DNA: TGCAGCGTGGCCACAGGGGGGATAGATGAAAAACTGTTTTTT

size: few
D: TRBD2
V: TRBV14
J: TRBJ2-1
CDR3: CASSPLHGREFWNEQFF
DNA: TGTGCCAGCAGCCCTCTACACGGGAGGGAATTTTGGAATGAGCAGTTCTTC

size: NA
D: TRBD2
V: TRBV2
J: TRBJ2-7
CDR3: CASSLAGVGYEQYF
DNA: TGTGCCAGCAGTTTAGCGGGAGTGGGCTACGAGCAGTACTTC

size: NA
D: TRBD2
V: TRBV15
J: TRBJ2-7
CDR3: CATRGGAGTRVSEQYF
DNA: TGTGCCACCAGAGGGGGGGCCGGGACTAGGGTCTCCGAGCAGTACTTC

size: NA
D: TRBD1
V: TRBV25-1
J: TRBJ2-1
CDR3: CASRDDRGLSSYNEQFF
DNA: TGTGCCAGCAGGGACGACAGGGGCCTGAGCTCCTACAATGAGCAGTTCTTC

size: NA
D: NA
V: TRBV18
J: TRBJ1-1
CDR3: CASSPLAKGVNTEAFF
DNA: TGTGCCAGCTCACCACTCGCAAAGGGGGTGAACACTGAAGCCTTCTTT

size: NA
D: NA
V: TRBV5-1
J: TRBJ2-3
CDR3: CASSSGQSTDTQYF
DNA: TGCGCCAGCAGCTCCGGACAGAGCACAGATACGCAGTATTTT

size: few
D: NA
V: TRBV30
J: TRBJ1-2
CDR3: CAWRDTPINYGYTF
DNA: TGTGCCTGGAGGGACACTCCGATTAACTATGGCTACACCTTC

size: NA
D: TRBD1
V: TRBV7-2
J: TRBJ1-1
CDR3: CASSYTGVTEAFF
DNA: TGTGCCAGCAGCTACACAGGGGTCACTGAAGCTTTCTTT

size: NA
D: TRBD2
V: TRBV2
J: TRBJ2-2
CDR3: CASRVGLAGAGELFF
DNA: TGTGCCAGCAGGGTAGGACTAGCGGGAGCCGGGGAGCTGTTTTTT

size: NA
D: TRBD2
V: TRBV19
J: TRBJ2-1
CDR3: CASSPRGLAGGREQFF
DNA: TGTGCCAGTAGTCCTAGGGGACTAGCGGGAGGGCGTGAGCAGTTCTTC

size: NA
D: NA
V: TRBV10-3
J: TRBJ1-1
CDR3: CAISDRSGNTEAFF
DNA: TGTGCCATCAGTGACCGGTCGGGAAACACTGAAGCTTTCTTT

size: NA
D: NA
V: TRBV7-9
J: TRBJ2-1
CDR3: CASSLGLYNEQFF
DNA: TGTGCCAGCAGCTTGGGACTCTACAATGAGCAGTTCTTC

size: NA
D: TRBD1
V: TRBV2
J: TRBJ2-4
CDR3: CASSAPSTGAKNIQYF
DNA: TGTGCCAGCAGTGCTCCCTCGACAGGGGCCAAAAACATTCAGTACTTC

size: NA
D: NA
V: TRBV7-9
J: TRBJ1-3
CDR3: CASSSTVGSGNTIYF
DNA: TGTGCCAGCAGCTCCACAGTAGGCTCTGGAAACACCATATATTTT

size: NA
D: TRBD2
V: TRBV27
J: TRBJ2-5
CDR3: CASSFLSGGGTQETQYF
DNA: TGTGCCAGCAGTTTCCTATCAGGCGGGGGGACTCAAGAGACCCAGTACTTC

size: NA
D: TRBD1
V: TRBV5-1
J: TRBJ2-1
CDR3: CASSGTGSVNEQFF
DNA: TGCGCCAGCAGCGGGACAGGGTCGGTAAATGAGCAGTTCTTC

size: once
D: NA
V: TRBV6-5
J: TRBJ2-5
CDR3: CASSEETQYF
DNA: TGTGCCAGCTCTGAAGAGACCCAGTACTTC

size: once
D: TRBD1
V: TRBV7-2
J: TRBJ2-1
CDR3: CASSQVGGTGVHYNEQFF
DNA: TGTGCCAGCAGCCAAGTGGGGGGGACAGGGGTCCACTACAATGAGCAGTTCTTC

size: NA
D: TRBD2
V: TRBV7-2
J: TRBJ2-3
CDR3: CASSLGPGGPGDTQYF
DNA: TGTGCCAGCAGCTTAGGCCCGGGAGGGCCTGGGGATACGCAGTATTTT

size: NA
D: NA
V: TRBV5-1
J: TRBJ2-1
CDR3: CASSFDSYNEQFF
DNA: TGCGCCAGCAGCTTCGACAGTTACAATGAGCAGTTCTTC

size: NA
D: TRBD1
V: TRBV7-9
J: TRBJ2-2
CDR3: CASSVPGQGYTGELFF
DNA: TGTGCCAGCAGCGTACCGGGACAGGGCTATACCGGGGAGCTGTTTTTT

size: once
D: TRBD2
V: TRBV7-9
J: TRBJ2-1
CDR3: CASSLDRLAGDNEQFF
DNA: TGTGCCAGCAGCTTAGATCGGCTAGCGGGGGACAATGAGCAGTTCTTC

size: NA
D: TRBD2
V: TRBV10-3
J: TRBJ2-2
CDR3: CAISESMWAGLAGRTGELFF
DNA: TGTGCCATCAGTGAGTCGATGTGGGCGGGACTAGCGGGACGGACCGGGGAGCTGTTTTTT

size: NA
D: TRBD2
V: TRBV7-2
J: TRBJ2-7
CDR3: CASSLDLGWVAGGPHEQYF
DNA: TGTGCCAGCAGCTTAGATTTAGGGTGGGTAGCGGGAGGGCCCCACGAGCAGTACTTC

size: NA
D: NA
V: TRBV11-1
J: TRBJ2-2
CDR3: CASSPPGGRSGELFF
DNA: TGTGCCAGCAGTCCCCCCGGGGGGCGAAGCGGGGAGCTGTTTTTT

size: NA
D: NA
V: TRBV6-5
J: TRBJ2-3
CDR3: CASSPTRSDTQYF
DNA: TGTGCCAGCAGTCCGACTAGGTCCGATACGCAGTATTTT

size: NA
D: TRBD1
V: TRBV2
J: TRBJ2-3
CDR3: CASTYRGRADTQYF
DNA: TGTGCCAGCACCTACAGGGGTAGGGCAGATACGCAGTATTTT

size: NA
D: NA
V: TRBV7-9
J: TRBJ2-3
CDR3: CASGQRATSTDTQYF
DNA: TGTGCCAGCGGCCAGCGAGCGACTAGCACAGATACGCAGTATTTT

size: NA
D: NA
V: TRBV5-8
J: TRBJ1-4
CDR3: CASSSFGTGREKLFF
DNA: TGTGCCAGCAGCTCTTTTGGGACTGGACGCGAAAAACTGTTTTTT

size: few
D: NA
V: TRBV7-2
J: TRBJ2-7
CDR3: CASSLGLSYEQYF
DNA: TGTGCCAGCAGCTTGGGGCTGTCCTACGAGCAGTACTTC

size: NA
D: TRBD2
V: TRBV6-5
J: TRBJ2-5
CDR3: CASSYSWTSGIETQYF
DNA: TGTGCCAGCAGTTACTCGTGGACTAGCGGGATTGAGACCCAGTACTTC